This TCR beta chain was recovered during a study of blood T cell repertoires in COVID-19. The study counted Cohort 3 donors as recovered given two negative PCRs, clearance, or symptom resolution. The CDR3 consists of 14 residues. The germline V gene encodes CDR1 SGHRS and CDR2 YFSETQ. V gave up 2 bases and J gave up 3 bases, with 9 bases separating them. Libraries were prepared by immunoSEQ multiplex PCR; TCRdb keeps only in-frame clonotypes and omits some of them. The sample contains a few hundred thousand clones, approximately 86% of which appear only once. Material: PBMCs or T cells enriched from blood (not recorded which). The chain has TRBV5-1 and TRBJ2-1; D gene ambiguous. The TCR originated in a woman aged 30 to 39 who had recovered from COVID-19. CDR3 sequence (DNA): TGCGCCAGCAGCTTATTTCCCAGCTACAATGAGCAGTTCTTC. It translates to CASSLFPSYNEQFF.